Listed here is a single TCR beta chain. This clonotype has only a few counts. Its antigen is unknown. Per-nucleotide qualities are absent, and no much larger clonotype sits a single base away. Ficoll-Paque density gradient centrifugation was the method used to isolate PBMCs. This sample was taken from a study of T-cell memory formation after mild COVID-19 (dated by TCRdb to the early 2020s). Regarding the complete study: TCR sequence clusters from the two donors were largely donor specific. In a couple of donors, T-cell clones that expanded and contracted after mild COVID-19 were followed by sequencing TCRalpha and TCRbeta repertoires longitudinally. Two young, previously healthy adult volunteers made up the cohort, one male and one female. On the study overall, not on this receptor specifically: Some responding clones were detected in pre-infection memory, which suggested that pre-existing cross-reactive memory T cells had joined the SARS-CoV-2 response. SARS-CoV-2 specificity was not confirmed for the second-wave clones peaking on day 37. The study included only a couple of mild cases, and larger cohorts that include severe cases with pre-infection samples were judged to be necessary. Contracting CD4+ clones appeared mostly in the CM and EM memory subsets, whereas CD8+ clones were enriched in EMRA. From day 15 to 85, contracting clones showed balanced CD4/CD8 phenotypes, whereas a second wave of clones that expanded from day 15 to 37 leaned towards CD4+.

The sequencer listed for this sample is Illumina NovaSeq 6000. Using 5'RACE with constant-segment primers, TCRalpha and TCRbeta cDNA libraries were constructed, with sample barcodes and unique molecular identifiers added in the process. Trizol reagent was used to extract RNA from every sample. The libraries were amplified in two PCR steps, and the second step added a second sample barcode and Illumina TruSeq adapters. The libraries were sequenced on an Illumina NovaSeq using 2 x 150 bp paired-end reads. As for the authors' bioinformatics: With migec v1.2.7, reads were demultiplexed and then collapsed into UMI-guided consensus sequences. With mixcr v2.1.11, UMI consensuses were aligned to TRA and TRB V and J templates and assembled into clonotypes. A clonotype was counted as expanded or contracted only if both edgeR and NoisET called the change significant, with noise models trained on biological replicates. For edgeR calls, the thresholds were a false discovery rate-adjusted p below 0.01 and a log2 fold-change of 1. As an exploratory analysis of dynamics, max-normalized trajectories of the 1000 most abundant clonotypes were examined with PCA combined with hierarchical clustering. Separately sequenced CD4+ and CD8+ repertoires were used to assign a CD4 or CD8 phenotype to each responding clone. The public reads were run again by TCRdb, first through fastp at Q25 and then through MiXCR, and only productive beta chains were kept. Duplicate CDR3 protein sequences are folded into a single record with the most common DNA and genes. These V and J calls derive from TCRdb rather than the authors' analysis. The sample has about 180,000 distinct CDR3 sequences on record, 16% of them singletons. The ten largest make up 2% to 2.5% of the sample.

From cysteine to phenylalanine, the CDR3 is 14 amino acids long. Here the CDR3 DNA is all that survives: 42 bases in frame from base 1. From V the trimming removes 4 bases and from J it removes 7 bases, while the gene matches leave 5 bases of the junction unaccounted for. CDR1 and CDR2 were assigned from the germline V gene as SGHRS and YFSETQ. Sequencing was done on a sample of PBMCs or a T cell subset sorted from them (not recorded which). The TCR comes from an adult woman who had mild COVID-19 (a few samples of this study predate the infection). The sample titles of this study are shuffled in the database, so cell type and time point are left out; the donor was told from shared clones. In this chain, TRBV5-1 is recombined with TRBJ2-1; 10 nucleotides in the junction match TRBD2. At the DNA level, the sequence is TGCGCCAGCAGCAGCGCTAGCGGGAGTAATGAGCAGTTCTTC. Its translation is CASSSASGSNEQFF.